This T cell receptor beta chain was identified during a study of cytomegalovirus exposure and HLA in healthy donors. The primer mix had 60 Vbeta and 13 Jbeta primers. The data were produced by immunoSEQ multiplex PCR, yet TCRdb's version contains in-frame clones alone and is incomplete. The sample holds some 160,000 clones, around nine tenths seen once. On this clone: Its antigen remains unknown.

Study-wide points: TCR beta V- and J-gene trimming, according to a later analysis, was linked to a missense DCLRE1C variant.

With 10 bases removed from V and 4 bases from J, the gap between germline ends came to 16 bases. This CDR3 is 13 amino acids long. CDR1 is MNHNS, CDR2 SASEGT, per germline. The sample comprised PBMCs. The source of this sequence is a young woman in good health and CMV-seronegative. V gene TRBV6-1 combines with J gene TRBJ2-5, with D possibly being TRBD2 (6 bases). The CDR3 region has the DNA TGTGCCACCACCCTGGGAGGCGGAGAGACCCAGTACTTC. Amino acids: CATTLGGGETQYF.